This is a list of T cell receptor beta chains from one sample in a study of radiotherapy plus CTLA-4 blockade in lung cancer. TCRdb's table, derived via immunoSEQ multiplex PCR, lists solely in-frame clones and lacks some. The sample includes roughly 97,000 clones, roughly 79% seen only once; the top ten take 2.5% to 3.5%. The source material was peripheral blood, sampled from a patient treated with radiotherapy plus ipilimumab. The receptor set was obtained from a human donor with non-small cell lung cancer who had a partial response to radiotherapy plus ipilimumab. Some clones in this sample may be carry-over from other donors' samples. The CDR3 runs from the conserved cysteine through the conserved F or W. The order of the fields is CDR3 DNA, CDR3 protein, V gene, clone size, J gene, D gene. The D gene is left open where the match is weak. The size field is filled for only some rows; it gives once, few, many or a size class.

CDR3nt: TGTGCCAGCAGTTTATTTGGGACAGGTGACTATGGCTACACCTTC
CDR3aa: CASSLFGTGDYGYTF
v_gene: TRBV27
abundance: -
j_gene: TRBJ1-2
d_gene: TRBD1

CDR3nt: TGTGCCAGCAGTTTAAGCGGGACAGGGGGTACCGGGGAGCTGTTTTTT
CDR3aa: CASSLSGTGGTGELFF
v_gene: TRBV28
abundance: -
j_gene: TRBJ2-2
d_gene: TRBD1

CDR3nt: TGCGCCAGCAGTGAGTCGGTAGCGAGCTACGAGCAGTACTTC
CDR3aa: CASSESVASYEQYF
v_gene: TRBV10-1
abundance: few
j_gene: TRBJ2-7
d_gene: -

CDR3nt: TGTGCCAGCAGCTTGATCCAGGGGGCAGATACGCAGTATTTT
CDR3aa: CASSLIQGADTQYF
v_gene: TRBV5-8
abundance: -
j_gene: TRBJ2-3
d_gene: TRBD1

CDR3nt: TGCGCCAGCAGCTACAATCCGGGAAACACCATATATTTT
CDR3aa: CASSYNPGNTIYF
v_gene: TRBV5-1
abundance: -
j_gene: TRBJ1-3
d_gene: -

CDR3nt: TGTGCCAGCAACGGGGCGGGAGAATGGAATGAGCAGTTCTTC
CDR3aa: CASNGAGEWNEQFF
v_gene: TRBV6-6
abundance: -
j_gene: TRBJ2-1
d_gene: TRBD2

CDR3nt: TGTGCCACCAGCACCCCCCCCCTGGCGGGGGGGCATCAAGATACGCAGTATTTT
CDR3aa: CATSTPPLAGGHQDTQYF
v_gene: TRBV15
abundance: -
j_gene: TRBJ2-3
d_gene: TRBD2

CDR3nt: TGTGCCAGCAGTTTCGGACTAGCGGGCCTTAGCTCCTACAATGAGCAGTTCTTC
CDR3aa: CASSFGLAGLSSYNEQFF
v_gene: TRBV27
abundance: once
j_gene: TRBJ2-1
d_gene: TRBD2

CDR3nt: TGCAGCGTTGCAGAAGACTATAGCAATCAGCCCCAGCATTTT
CDR3aa: CSVAEDYSNQPQHF
v_gene: TRBV29-1
abundance: -
j_gene: TRBJ1-5
d_gene: -

CDR3nt: TGTGCCAGCAGCCTGGACTCGCTTGGCCGAAAACTGTTTTTT
CDR3aa: CASSLDSLGRKLFF
v_gene: TRBV7-2
abundance: -
j_gene: TRBJ1-4
d_gene: -

CDR3nt: TGTGCCAGCAGCCCGTGGGGCTCTAACTATGGCTACACCTTC
CDR3aa: CASSPWGSNYGYTF
v_gene: TRBV7-9
abundance: few
j_gene: TRBJ1-2
d_gene: -

CDR3nt: TGTGCCAGCAGTTTATCCGGGACAGGGTCCTACAATGAGCAGTTCTTC
CDR3aa: CASSLSGTGSYNEQFF
v_gene: TRBV27
abundance: -
j_gene: TRBJ2-1
d_gene: TRBD1

CDR3nt: TGTGCCAGCAGTTCGACAGGGGAGTGGGAGACCCAGTACTTC
CDR3aa: CASSSTGEWETQYF
v_gene: TRBV6-5
abundance: -
j_gene: TRBJ2-5
d_gene: TRBD1

CDR3nt: TGCAGCGGGCTAGCGGGGGGGTCCAATGAGCAGTTCTTC
CDR3aa: CSGLAGGSNEQFF
v_gene: TRBV29-1
abundance: -
j_gene: TRBJ2-1
d_gene: TRBD2

CDR3nt: TGTGCCAGCAGCTCTCTGCCGATCGGGACTCCCACAGATACGCAGTATTTT
CDR3aa: CASSSLPIGTPTDTQYF
v_gene: TRBV7-6
abundance: -
j_gene: TRBJ2-3
d_gene: -

CDR3nt: TGTGCCAGCAGCTTAACTTGGGGGGGATCGGCCAACGTCCTGACTTTC
CDR3aa: CASSLTWGGSANVLTF
v_gene: TRBV13
abundance: few
j_gene: TRBJ2-6
d_gene: TRBD2

CDR3nt: TGTGCCACCAGCAGGTGGACAGGAGGTTCATCTGTAGCCAAAAACATTCAGTACTTC
CDR3aa: CATSRWTGGSSVAKNIQYF
v_gene: TRBV15
abundance: -
j_gene: TRBJ2-4
d_gene: TRBD1

CDR3nt: TGTGCCAGCATCCGATGGGGGGGTAACTATGGCTACACCTTC
CDR3aa: CASIRWGGNYGYTF
v_gene: TRBV2
abundance: -
j_gene: TRBJ1-2
d_gene: -

CDR3nt: TGTGCCAGTAGTCCCGGGACTAGCGTCCTCGTAGGGCTGTTTTTT
CDR3aa: CASSPGTSVLVGLFF
v_gene: TRBV19
abundance: -
j_gene: TRBJ2-2
d_gene: TRBD2

CDR3nt: TGTGCCAGCAGCTTAGCTTCGACTATGAAAGAGACCCAGTACTTC
CDR3aa: CASSLASTMKETQYF
v_gene: TRBV7-6
abundance: -
j_gene: TRBJ2-5
d_gene: -

CDR3nt: TGCGCCAGCAGCTTTTCGACACTAGCGGGGTCGAACACCGGGGAGCTGTTTTTT
CDR3aa: CASSFSTLAGSNTGELFF
v_gene: TRBV5-1
abundance: -
j_gene: TRBJ2-2
d_gene: TRBD2

CDR3nt: TGTGCCAGCAGTTACTCGTTAAGCCGCGCCGATACGCAGTATTTT
CDR3aa: CASSYSLSRADTQYF
v_gene: TRBV6-5
abundance: -
j_gene: TRBJ2-3
d_gene: -

CDR3nt: TGTGCCAGCTCCTTGGACAGGGGGCTATACGAGCAGTACTTC
CDR3aa: CASSLDRGLYEQYF
v_gene: TRBV18
abundance: -
j_gene: TRBJ2-7
d_gene: TRBD1

CDR3nt: TGTGCCAGCAGCTTAGGAGGGGGCGGGAGGGAGGAGTTCTTC
CDR3aa: CASSLGGGGREEFF
v_gene: TRBV7-9
abundance: -
j_gene: TRBJ2-1
d_gene: TRBD2

CDR3nt: TGTGCCAGCAGTTTCGGTGAGGGCCTGGGTTACGAGCAGTACTTC
CDR3aa: CASSFGEGLGYEQYF
v_gene: TRBV28
abundance: few
j_gene: TRBJ2-7
d_gene: -

CDR3nt: TGTGCCAGTAGTATCGGGGTTGGATCGACTAATGAAAAACTGTTTTTT
CDR3aa: CASSIGVGSTNEKLFF
v_gene: TRBV19
abundance: -
j_gene: TRBJ1-4
d_gene: -

CDR3nt: TGTGCCAGCTCACCACGGGTCGGAGGGAATGAAAAACTGTTTTTT
CDR3aa: CASSPRVGGNEKLFF
v_gene: TRBV18
abundance: -
j_gene: TRBJ1-4
d_gene: -

CDR3nt: TGCGCCAGCAGCCACCGGACTAGCGGACAAGAGACCCAGTACTTC
CDR3aa: CASSHRTSGQETQYF
v_gene: TRBV5-1
abundance: few
j_gene: TRBJ2-5
d_gene: TRBD2

CDR3nt: TGCGCCAGCAGCCCAGCCTACGGGGGACAGAGAAATGAAAAACTGTTTTTT
CDR3aa: CASSPAYGGQRNEKLFF
v_gene: TRBV5-1
abundance: -
j_gene: TRBJ1-4
d_gene: TRBD1

CDR3nt: TGTGCCAGCTCTACTAGCGGGAGTGGAGAGCAGTACTTC
CDR3aa: CASSTSGSGEQYF
v_gene: TRBV27
abundance: -
j_gene: TRBJ2-7
d_gene: TRBD2

CDR3nt: TGTGCCAGCAGCCTCAGCGGGAGTTCGGATACGCAGTATTTT
CDR3aa: CASSLSGSSDTQYF
v_gene: TRBV7-3
abundance: -
j_gene: TRBJ2-3
d_gene: TRBD2

CDR3nt: TGCAGCGTTGACTCCACTGGCTATGGCTACACCTTC
CDR3aa: CSVDSTGYGYTF
v_gene: TRBV29-1
abundance: -
j_gene: TRBJ1-2
d_gene: -

CDR3nt: TGTGCCAGCGGGGGAGGGGGGGTCGGCGAAAAACTGTTTTTT
CDR3aa: CASGGGGVGEKLFF
v_gene: TRBV6-1
abundance: -
j_gene: TRBJ1-4
d_gene: -

CDR3nt: TGTGCCAGCAGCCGTCAACCGGGACTACGGGCATACGAGCAGTACTTC
CDR3aa: CASSRQPGLRAYEQYF
v_gene: TRBV7-2
abundance: -
j_gene: TRBJ2-7
d_gene: TRBD2

CDR3nt: TGTGCCAGCAGCTATTGGACTAGCGGGGGAGATACGCAGTATTTT
CDR3aa: CASSYWTSGGDTQYF
v_gene: TRBV5-4
abundance: -
j_gene: TRBJ2-3
d_gene: TRBD2

CDR3nt: TGTGCCAGCAGCTTAGCCCCACAGGGTGCCTACGAGCAGTACTTC
CDR3aa: CASSLAPQGAYEQYF
v_gene: TRBV7-2
abundance: -
j_gene: TRBJ2-7
d_gene: -

CDR3nt: TGTGCCAGCAGCGCTCCGGGGACAGGGGGCGCGGAGACCCAGTACTTC
CDR3aa: CASSAPGTGGAETQYF
v_gene: TRBV4-2
abundance: -
j_gene: TRBJ2-5
d_gene: TRBD1

CDR3nt: TGTGCCAGCAGCCGAAGGGGGACAGGGGTCACTGAAGCTTTCTTT
CDR3aa: CASSRRGTGVTEAFF
v_gene: TRBV27
abundance: once
j_gene: TRBJ1-1
d_gene: TRBD1

CDR3nt: TGTGCCAGCAGCTTACAGGGGGCCTATGGCTACACCTTC
CDR3aa: CASSLQGAYGYTF
v_gene: TRBV7-3
abundance: few
j_gene: TRBJ1-2
d_gene: TRBD1

CDR3nt: TGTGCCAGCAGTGGAACAGGGTACGAGCAGTACTTC
CDR3aa: CASSGTGYEQYF
v_gene: TRBV6-1
abundance: -
j_gene: TRBJ2-7
d_gene: -

CDR3nt: TGTGCCAGCAGCCTGTCGCAAGGGGTAAATCAGCCCCAGCATTTT
CDR3aa: CASSLSQGVNQPQHF
v_gene: TRBV7-2
abundance: -
j_gene: TRBJ1-5
d_gene: -

CDR3nt: TGTGCCAGCAGTTTGACAGGGAACAATGAGCAGTTCTTC
CDR3aa: CASSLTGNNEQFF
v_gene: TRBV6-5
abundance: -
j_gene: TRBJ2-1
d_gene: TRBD1

CDR3nt: TGTGCCAGCAGTTTTGGGCGAAACTACGAGCAGTACTTC
CDR3aa: CASSFGRNYEQYF
v_gene: TRBV27
abundance: few
j_gene: TRBJ2-7
d_gene: -

CDR3nt: TGTGCCAGCAGTCTTTTCAATGAGCAGTTCTTC
CDR3aa: CASSLFNEQFF
v_gene: TRBV28
abundance: -
j_gene: TRBJ2-1
d_gene: -

CDR3nt: TGTGCCAGCAGCTTAGCGGTTGGCTCGCGGGAGGCTTTCTTT
CDR3aa: CASSLAVGSREAFF
v_gene: TRBV7-9
abundance: -
j_gene: TRBJ1-1
d_gene: -

CDR3nt: TGTGCCAGCAGCTTAGCATGGACAGGGGTTCCCGAGCAGTACTTC
CDR3aa: CASSLAWTGVPEQYF
v_gene: TRBV7-2
abundance: once
j_gene: TRBJ2-7
d_gene: TRBD1

CDR3nt: TGTGCCAGCGGCTTTACAATAGGAAACACCATATATTTT
CDR3aa: CASGFTIGNTIYF
v_gene: TRBV6-5
abundance: -
j_gene: TRBJ1-3
d_gene: -

CDR3nt: TGTGCCAGCAGCTTTGGGACAGGGGGCTCGTATACGCAGTATTTT
CDR3aa: CASSFGTGGSYTQYF
v_gene: TRBV5-6
abundance: -
j_gene: TRBJ2-3
d_gene: TRBD1

CDR3nt: TGTGCCAGCAGCTGGACTGGACAGGGGGGGACCCAGTACTTC
CDR3aa: CASSWTGQGGTQYF
v_gene: TRBV7-2
abundance: few
j_gene: TRBJ2-5
d_gene: TRBD1

CDR3nt: TGCGCCAGCAGCTTATTACAGGGAAATGGCTACACCTTC
CDR3aa: CASSLLQGNGYTF
v_gene: TRBV5-1
abundance: -
j_gene: TRBJ1-2
d_gene: -

CDR3nt: TGTGCCAGCAGGGAGCGGGGGTCCTACAATGAGCAGTTCTTC
CDR3aa: CASRERGSYNEQFF
v_gene: TRBV28
abundance: -
j_gene: TRBJ2-1
d_gene: TRBD2

CDR3nt: TGTGCCAGCACCAAACAACCTGGTTGGCAGTTCTTC
CDR3aa: CASTKQPGWQFF
v_gene: TRBV7-9
abundance: -
j_gene: TRBJ2-1
d_gene: -

CDR3nt: TGTGCCAGCAGTCCCGGGACAGGGGGGAGAGAGACCCAGTACTTC
CDR3aa: CASSPGTGGRETQYF
v_gene: TRBV27
abundance: -
j_gene: TRBJ2-5
d_gene: TRBD1

CDR3nt: TGTGCCAGCTCACCCGGGACTAGCGGGAAAAACGGGGAGCTGTTTTTT
CDR3aa: CASSPGTSGKNGELFF
v_gene: TRBV18
abundance: -
j_gene: TRBJ2-2
d_gene: TRBD2

CDR3nt: TGTGCCAGCGCGGCCCCAGGAACTAGTTTGGGCGAGCAGTACTTC
CDR3aa: CASAAPGTSLGEQYF
v_gene: TRBV18
abundance: -
j_gene: TRBJ2-7
d_gene: -

CDR3nt: TGTGCCAGCAGCTCCGGACTAGCGGGAGGGACCGGGGAGCTGTTTTTT
CDR3aa: CASSSGLAGGTGELFF
v_gene: TRBV7-8
abundance: -
j_gene: TRBJ2-2
d_gene: TRBD2

CDR3nt: TGTGCCAGCAGTTACTACACGGACAGGCACCAATCTTCCTACGAGCAGTACTTC
CDR3aa: CASSYYTDRHQSSYEQYF
v_gene: TRBV7-7
abundance: -
j_gene: TRBJ2-7
d_gene: TRBD1